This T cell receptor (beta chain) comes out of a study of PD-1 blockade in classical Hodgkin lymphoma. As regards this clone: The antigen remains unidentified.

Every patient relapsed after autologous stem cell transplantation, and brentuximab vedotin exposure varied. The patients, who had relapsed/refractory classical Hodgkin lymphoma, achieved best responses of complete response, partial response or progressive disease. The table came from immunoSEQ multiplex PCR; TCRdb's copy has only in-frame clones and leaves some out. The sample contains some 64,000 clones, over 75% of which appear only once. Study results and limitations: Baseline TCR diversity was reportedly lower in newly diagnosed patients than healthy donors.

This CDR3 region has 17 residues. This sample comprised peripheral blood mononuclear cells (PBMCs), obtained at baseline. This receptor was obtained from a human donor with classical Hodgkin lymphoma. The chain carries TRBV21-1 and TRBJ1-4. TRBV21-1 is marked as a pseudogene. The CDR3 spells CASSPDAGGATNEKLFF. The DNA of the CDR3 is TGTGCCAGCAGCCCTGACGCAGGGGGGGCAACTAATGAAAAACTGTTTTTT.